The 17 T cell receptor beta chains listed next were all sequenced from one sample in a study of blood T cells in healthy people across ages. A sample-barcoded 5' primer and a J-beta primer mix were used in a second PCR of roughly 7 to 11 cycles. TCRdb processed the 5' RACE reads anew with MiXCR; each CDR3 protein has one entry. This sample has some 640,000 distinct CDR3 sequences; about half occur once, and the top ten carry 30% to 35%. The sequencing sample was made of blood. Source of these receptors: a woman aged 55-70 years in good health.

A few counts support this clonotype. The genes are TRBV7-2 and TRBJ2-5; 11 positions match TRBD2. This CDR3 spans 12 amino acids. Per germline, CDR1 SGHTA and CDR2 FQGNSA. Trimming cost V 4 bases and J 10 bases; bases outside gene matches: 2. CDR3 loop: CASSWGTSGQYF. The CDR3 DNA reads as TGTGCCAGCAGCTGGGGGACTAGCGGCCAGTACTTC. Based on the CDR3 plus reference TRBV7-2 and TRBJ2-5, the full variable domain is GAGVSQSPSNKVTEKGKDVELRCDPISGHTALYWYRQSLGQGLEFLIYFQGNSAPDKSGLPSDRFSAERTGGSVSTLTIQRTQQEDSAVYLCASSWGTSGQYFGPGTRLLVL.

This clonotype was detected only a few times. The chain couples TRBV20-1 to TRBJ1-2, with D unresolved. This CDR3 contains 13 residues. Deletions cut 1 base from V and 1 base from J, with 7 bases between. Germline V gives CDR1 DFQATT, CDR2 SNEGSKA (reference sequence). CDR3 in DNA: TGCAGTGCTAGAGTATCCAGTAACTATGGCTACACCTTC. Protein sequence: CSARVSSNYGYTF.

In its sample, this clonotype was seen once. The V gene is TRBV20-1, the J gene TRBJ1-5; D is possibly TRBD1 (6 bases). V was trimmed by 1 base and J by 8 bases, leaving 15 bases between them. The CDR3 totals 14 residues. Germline V gene lookup returns CDR1 DFQATT and CDR2 SNEGSKA (reference sequence). The DNA for the CDR3 is TGCAGTGCTAGAGTGGGGGCTTTTACAGAGCCCCAGCATTTT. Protein sequence: CSARVGAFTEPQHF.

A note on this clonotype: A read error is possible here, since a much larger clone lies one base away. The chain employs TRBV20-1 and TRBJ1-2, with D possibly TRBD1 on 6 matching bases. CDR1 and CDR2 from the germline V gene are DFQATT and SNEGSKA (reference sequence). CDR3 size: 15 residues. V lost 6 bases to trimming and J lost 8 bases, with 25 bases between them. CDR3 sequence: CSAPENRDRLRGYTF. CDR3 coding DNA: TGCAGTGCCCCTGAAAACAGGGACCGCCTAAGGGGCTACACCTTC.

This chain uses TRBV6-5 with TRBJ1-2; D possibly corresponds to TRBD1 (5 bases). Trimming cost V 6 bases and J 4 bases, with 12 bases left between them. This CDR3 contains 13 residues. Germline-derived CDR1 and CDR2 are MNHEY and SVGAGI. CDR3 region: CASREGRSYGYTF. Here the CDR3 DNA reads TGTGCCAGCAGGGAGGGGCGATCCTATGGCTACACCTTC.

This clonotype was seen a handful of times. The CDR3 DNA reads as TGCAGTGTTAGGGGACCGGGACAGGGTAGAGATGAGCAGTTCTTC. Its protein is CSVRGPGQGRDEQFF. The chain uses TRBV20-1 and TRBJ2-1; 9 bases map to TRBD1. J gave up 8 bases and V 7 bases, and 15 bases lay outside the gene matches. The CDR3 runs to 15 residues. Germline CDR1 DFQATT, CDR2 SNEGSKA (reference sequence).

The gene calls are TRBV7-2 and TRBJ1-6, with TRBD1 as a possible D gene (6 bases). Germline V gene lookup returns CDR1 SGHTA and CDR2 FQGNSA. This CDR3 contains 14 residues. Deletions cut 2 bases from V and 9 bases from J, with 11 bases between. The chain's CDR3 is CASSLQGTGSPLHF. In DNA form, the CDR3 reads TGTGCCAGCAGCTTACAGGGGACGGGTTCACCCCTCCACTTT.

The chain recombines TRBV6-5 with TRBJ2-4; perhaps TRBD2 as D (6 bases). The CDR3 length is 11 residues. Trimming left V 6 bases short and J 13 bases short, with 13 bases between. Per the germline V gene, CDR1 is MNHEY and CDR2 is SVGAGI. The CDR3 sequence is CASRTREEQYF. The CDR3 DNA reads as TGTGCCAGCAGGACTAGGGAGGAGCAGTACTTC.

The chain joins TRBV5-5 to TRBJ2-1; TRBD2 aligns across 10 bases. V lost 1 base to trimming and J lost 7 bases; unmatched junction nucleotides: 8. The CDR3 sequence is 16 residues long. CDR1 and CDR2 (germline): SGHKS, YYEKEE (reference sequence). CDR3 in DNA: TGTGCCAGCAGCTTGTCTCTAGCGGGAGCGTGGAATGAGCAGTTCTTC. It codes for CASSLSLAGAWNEQFF.

This rearrangement joins TRBV29-1 to TRBJ1-1, with a tentative D call TRBD1 (5 bases). Trimming took off 8 bases at V and 0 bases at J, with 13 bases between the two ends. The CDR3 extends over 13 amino acids. The germline CDR1 and CDR2 sequences are SQVTM and ANQGSEA. The CDR3 loop is CSLRAGLNTEAFF. The CDR3 DNA reads TGCAGCCTTAGGGCAGGGCTGAACACTGAAGCTTTCTTT.

Only a few counts were recorded for this clonotype. The chain carries TRBV29-1 and TRBJ2-1; TRBD1 matches 8 bases. Trimming cost V 6 bases and J 5 bases; bases outside gene matches: 9. Germline-derived CDR1 and CDR2 are SQVTM and ANQGSEA. There are 14 residues in the CDR3. The CDR3 reads CSVRTQGAHNEQFF. CDR3 nucleotide sequence: TGCAGCGTCCGAACGCAGGGGGCACACAATGAGCAGTTCTTC.

CDR3 DNA sequence: TGCAGTGCTAGAGATCTTGGGGGAGGGCTCGGTACGCAGTATTTT. Translating it yields CSARDLGGGLGTQYF. V and J are TRBV20-1 and TRBJ2-3, with 7 nucleotides matching TRBD2. The length of the CDR3 is 15 residues. The ends lost 0 bases at V and 8 bases at J; junction bases unmatched: 11. Germline-derived CDR1 and CDR2 are DFQATT and SNEGSKA (reference sequence).

This chain uses TRBV7-3 with TRBJ2-1; D is tentatively TRBD1 or TRBD2 (6 bases each). The CDR3 is 16 amino acids. Trimming cost V 1 base and J 4 bases, with 14 bases left between them. CDR1 is SGHTA and CDR2 is FQGTGA in the germline V gene. CDR3 loop: CASSLSTRGAYNEQFF. The CDR3 nucleotides read TGTGCCAGCAGCTTAAGTACAAGGGGGGCTTACAATGAGCAGTTCTTC.

Many counts were recorded for this clonotype. This chain links TRBV29-1 with TRBJ2-3, with 9 bases lining up with TRBD2. Germline trimming cut 4 bases from V and 1 base from J; bases unmatched to any gene: 3. Germline V gives CDR1 SQVTM, CDR2 ANQGSEA. The CDR3 covers 14 residues. CDR3 sequence (DNA): TGCAGCGTTGGGGAGCGGGAGGGCACAGATACGCAGTATTTT. Translation gives CSVGEREGTDTQYF.

As concerns this clonotype: A much more abundant neighbour one base away suggests this may be a read error. The genes are TRBV7-7 and TRBJ2-3; D is possibly TRBD2 (5 bases). From germline, CDR1 is SSHAT and CDR2 FNYEAQ (reference sequence). The CDR3 runs to 13 residues. The CDR3 nucleotides read TGTGCCAGCGGCTTTAGCCAGCGGGATACGCAGTATTTT. It translates to CASGFSQRDTQYF.

This clonotype showed up just a few times. V gene TRBV20-1 combines with J gene TRBJ1-5, with D possibly TRBD1 on 6 matching bases. The germline CDR1 and CDR2 sequences are DFQATT and SNEGSKA (reference sequence). Trimming left V 6 bases short and J 6 bases short, with 21 bases between. The CDR3 covers 15 residues. The CDR3 bases are TGCAGTGCGGCGTCCTCTCAACCAGGGGCTCAGCCCCAGCATTTT. Translation gives CSAASSQPGAQPQHF.

The table lists this clonotype with a few counts. This chain connects TRBV5-5 to TRBJ2-5; the D gene is possibly TRBD1 (6 bases). V was pared by 3 bases and J by 2 bases, with 17 bases between. The germline CDR1 and CDR2 sequences are SGHKS and YYEKEE (reference sequence). This CDR3 contains 16 residues. The CDR3 DNA is TGTGCCAGCAGCTCCGAACCCAGGACAGATCAAGAGACCCAGTACTTC. Amino acid sequence: CASSSEPRTDQETQYF.